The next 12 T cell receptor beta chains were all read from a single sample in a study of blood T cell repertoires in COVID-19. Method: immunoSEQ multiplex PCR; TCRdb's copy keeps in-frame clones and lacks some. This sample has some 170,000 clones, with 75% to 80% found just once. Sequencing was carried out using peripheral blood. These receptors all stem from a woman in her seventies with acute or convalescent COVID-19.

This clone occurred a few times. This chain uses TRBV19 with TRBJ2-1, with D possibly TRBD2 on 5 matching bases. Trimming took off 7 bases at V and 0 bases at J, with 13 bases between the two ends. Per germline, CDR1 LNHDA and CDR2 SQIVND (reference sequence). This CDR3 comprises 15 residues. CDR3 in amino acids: CASKEAVSSYNEQFF. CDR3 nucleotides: TGTGCCAGTAAAGAAGCGGTGAGCTCCTACAATGAGCAGTTCTTC.

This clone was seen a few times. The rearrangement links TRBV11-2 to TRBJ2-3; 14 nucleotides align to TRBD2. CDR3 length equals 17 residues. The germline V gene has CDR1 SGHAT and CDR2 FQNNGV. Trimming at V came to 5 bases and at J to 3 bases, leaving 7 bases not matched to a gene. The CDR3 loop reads CASSVGTSGSFTDTQYF. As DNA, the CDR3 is TGTGCCAGCAGCGTCGGGACTAGCGGGAGTTTTACAGATACGCAGTATTTT. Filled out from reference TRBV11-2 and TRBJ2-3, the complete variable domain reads EAGVAQSPRYKIIEKRQSVAFWCNPISGHATLYWYQQILGQGPKLLIQFQNNGVVDDSQLPKDRFSAERLKGVDSTLKIQPAKLEDSAVYLCASSVGTSGSFTDTQYFGPGTRLTVL.

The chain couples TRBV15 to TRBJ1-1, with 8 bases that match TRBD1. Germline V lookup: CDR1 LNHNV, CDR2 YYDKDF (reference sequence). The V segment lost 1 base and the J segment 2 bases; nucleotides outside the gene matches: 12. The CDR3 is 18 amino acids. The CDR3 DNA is TGTGCCACCAGCAGAGTCTTATCCGGGACAGGCATTAACACTGAAGCTTTCTTT. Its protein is CATSRVLSGTGINTEAFF.

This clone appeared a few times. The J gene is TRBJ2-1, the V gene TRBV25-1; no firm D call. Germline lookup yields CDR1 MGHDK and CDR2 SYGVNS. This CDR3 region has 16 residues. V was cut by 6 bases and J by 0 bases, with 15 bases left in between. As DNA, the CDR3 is TGTGCCAGCAGAACAGACATCCATAGCTCCTACAATGAGCAGTTCTTC. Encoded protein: CASRTDIHSSYNEQFF.

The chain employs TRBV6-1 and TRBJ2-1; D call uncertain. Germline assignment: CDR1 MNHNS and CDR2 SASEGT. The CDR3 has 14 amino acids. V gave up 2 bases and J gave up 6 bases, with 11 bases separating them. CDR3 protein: CASSELGTGNEQFF. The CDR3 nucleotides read TGTGCCAGCAGTGAACTAGGAACGGGCAATGAGCAGTTCTTC.

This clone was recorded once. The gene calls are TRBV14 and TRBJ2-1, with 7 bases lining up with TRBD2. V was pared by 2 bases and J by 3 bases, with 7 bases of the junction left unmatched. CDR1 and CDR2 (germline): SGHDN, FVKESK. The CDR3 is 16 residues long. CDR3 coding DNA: TGTGCCAGCAGCCAACCGCCTAGCGGACTCTACAATGAGCAGTTCTTC. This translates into CASSQPPSGLYNEQFF.

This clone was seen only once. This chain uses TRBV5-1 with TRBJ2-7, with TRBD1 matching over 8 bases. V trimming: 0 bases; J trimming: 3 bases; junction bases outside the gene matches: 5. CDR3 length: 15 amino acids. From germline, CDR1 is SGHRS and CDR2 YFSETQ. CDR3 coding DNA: TGCGCCAGCAGCTTGGATGGACAGGGAGACTACGAGCAGTACTTC. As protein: CASSLDGQGDYEQYF.

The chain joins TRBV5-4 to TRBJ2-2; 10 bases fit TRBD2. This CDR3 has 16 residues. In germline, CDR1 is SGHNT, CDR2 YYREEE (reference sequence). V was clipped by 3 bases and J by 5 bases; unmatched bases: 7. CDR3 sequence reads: CASSSKSGRGTGELFF. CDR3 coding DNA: TGTGCCAGCAGCTCGAAAAGCGGGAGGGGGACCGGGGAGCTGTTTTTT.

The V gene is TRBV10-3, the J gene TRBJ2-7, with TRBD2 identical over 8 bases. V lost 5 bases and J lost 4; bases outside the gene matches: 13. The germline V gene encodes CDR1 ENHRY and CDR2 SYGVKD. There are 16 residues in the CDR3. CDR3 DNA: TGTGCCATCAGTCCACAATCGGGAGGGGGGCCTTACGAGCAGTACTTC. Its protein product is CAISPQSGGGPYEQYF.

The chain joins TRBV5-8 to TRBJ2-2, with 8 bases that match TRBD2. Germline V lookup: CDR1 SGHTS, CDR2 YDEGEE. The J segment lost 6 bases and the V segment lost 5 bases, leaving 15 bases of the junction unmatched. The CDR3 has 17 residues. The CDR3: CASSRGKSGSLAGELFF. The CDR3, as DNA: TGTGCCAGCAGTCGGGGGAAAAGCGGGAGTTTGGCCGGGGAGCTGTTTTTT.

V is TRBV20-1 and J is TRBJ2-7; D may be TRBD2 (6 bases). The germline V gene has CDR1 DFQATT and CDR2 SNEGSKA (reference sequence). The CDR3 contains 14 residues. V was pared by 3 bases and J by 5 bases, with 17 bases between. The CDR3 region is CSASRRATVHEQYF. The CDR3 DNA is TGCAGTGCTAGTAGGAGGGCTACGGTCCACGAGCAGTACTTC.

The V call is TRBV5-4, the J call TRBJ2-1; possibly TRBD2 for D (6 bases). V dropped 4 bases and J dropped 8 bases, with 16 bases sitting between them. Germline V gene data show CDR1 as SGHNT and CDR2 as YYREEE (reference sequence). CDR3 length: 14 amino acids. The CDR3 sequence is CASSPKLREDEQFF. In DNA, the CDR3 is TGTGCCAGCAGCCCTAAATTGAGGGAGGATGAGCAGTTCTTC. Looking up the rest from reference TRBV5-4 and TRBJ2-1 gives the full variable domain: ETGVTQSPTHLIKTRGQQVTLRCSSQSGHNTVSWYQQALGQGPQFIFQYYREEENGRGNFPPRFSGLQFPNYSSELNVNALELDDSALYLCASSPKLREDEQFFGPGTRLTVL.